Sequencing of this T cell receptor (beta chain) was carried out in a study of T cell responses to AZD1222 COVID-19 vaccine (dated by TCRdb to the early 2020s). Describing the broader study: A total of 230 to 250 trial participants underwent TCR sequencing, of whom some 210 received two doses of AZD1222 and about 25 received two doses of the MenACWY control vaccine. Enrollment into the trials was organized by age into subgroups of 18-55, 56-69 and 70-plus years, and those subgroups contained roughly 150, 30 and 60 TCR-sequenced participants, respectively.

On this clone itself: This clone's antigen is unknown. There are no base qualities to consult, and no much larger clone falls within one base.

Taken with the paper, the label for time point translates to: about 28 days (+/-7) after the second vaccine dose. Because spike-specific TCR depth and breadth did not differ between the two schedules, AZD1222 recipients who got a second dose at roughly 4 weeks were pooled with those who got a second dose at roughly 12 weeks. Samples from vaccinated people were obtained from the UK trials COV001 and COV002, which included a single-blind randomized controlled phase 2/3 trial of AZD1222 (ChAdOx1 nCoV-19) in healthy adults. For TCRbeta chain sequencing, PBMC samples from trial participants were taken at day 0 and at day 28 after the second dose. The CDR3 regions of human TCRbeta chains were subjected to immunosequencing. On the study's bioinformatics: TCRs in the repertoires were compared against a reference library of SARS-CoV-2-specific TCRs that had been generated with the MIRA antigen-specificity platform. Breadth was defined as the fraction of unique TCRs that were SARS-CoV-2-associated, and depth was defined as the fraction of total T cells that were SARS-CoV-2-associated. Using the MIRA data, every spike-specific TCR was mapped to the spike region that the TCR reacted to and assigned to either a CD4 or a CD8 class. Log10-transformed breadth and depth values were compared by one-way ANOVA with Sidak's multiple comparisons tests. TCRdb took this table from immuneACCESS and kept in-frame rearrangements with V and J called. Such tables lack part of the clones; where checked against another copy, unresolved V genes explain under half of the gap, and the rest is unexplained. The V and J calls and clone size come from that table; D and trimming were worked out from the DNA. A total of 65,000 to 95,000 clones appear in this sample, roughly 88% of them only once. Jointly, the top ten make up about 10% of the sample.

Study-wide conclusions, independent of this receptor: After two AZD1222 doses, spike-specific TCR breadth and depth were significantly higher than at day 0 and than in MenACWY recipients. Nearly half of unique spike-specific TCRs reportedly recognized epitopes outside regions mutated in the B.1.351 and B.1.1.7 variants. In the small 56-69-year group, the increase in depth fell short of significance, most likely because of low power. Most participants were white British and females outnumbered males, and the authors suggested that clonal diversity may have been underestimated. Because no day 14 peak-response samples were available, the repertoires could be characterized only after the peak T cell response. CD4 TCRs associated with the vaccine covered the entire spike protein, and the dominant responses were in regions 160-218 and 743-854. Conclusions about previously exposed vaccinees are limited because only a handful of AZD1222 recipients were SARS-CoV-2 seropositive at baseline.

V is pruned by 6 bases and J by 3 bases, leaving 14 bases of the junction without a gene match. The CDR3 numbers 16 residues from cysteine through phenylalanine. The DNA shown is the 48-base CDR3, in frame from base 1. The chain joins TRBV6-7 to TRBJ2-7, with 7 bases in between that match TRBD1. TRBV6-7 is flagged as an ORF with uncertain function. The sample consisted of peripheral blood, taken 28 days after the second AZD1222 dose. The clonotype originates from an adult who received the AZD1222 COVID-19 vaccine. The DNA is TGTGCCAGCAGCCCTGGACGGACAGGCCTTAGCTACGAGCAGTACTTC. Its translation reads: CASSPGRTGLSYEQYF.